The 26 T cell receptor beta chains below were found in one sample sequenced in a study of T cell responses to AZD1222 COVID-19 vaccine. Clones were read by immunoSEQ multiplex PCR, and TCRdb kept only the in-frame ones, dropping some. Of about 130,000 clones listed, more than 75% are singletons. Sequenced here: peripheral blood, sampled on day 0 of AZD1222 vaccination. The receptors here all came from an adult in good health.

This rearrangement joins TRBV27 to TRBJ1-6; the D gene is possibly TRBD1 (5 bases). There are 15 residues in the CDR3. V lost 8 bases and J 1 base, leaving 12 bases between the germline ends. In germline, CDR1 is MNHEY, CDR2 SMNVEV (reference sequence). Written as DNA, the CDR3 is TGTGCCAGCTGGGTGGGGGGGTCCTATAATTCACCCCTCCACTTT. Translating gives CASWVGGSYNSPLHF.

The V and J genes are TRBV12-5 and TRBJ2-3, with 7 bases that match TRBD1. Germline trimming cut 5 bases from V and 6 bases from J; bases unmatched to any gene: 2. The V gene's germline CDR1 is LGHNT and CDR2 FRNRAP. This CDR3 region has 12 residues. CDR3 amino acids: CASGDRVDTQYF. Written as DNA, the CDR3 is TGTGCTAGTGGTGACAGGGTGGATACGCAGTATTTT. The full variable domain, with the rest looked up from reference TRBV12-5 and TRBJ2-3, is DARVTQTPRHKVTEMGQEVTMRCQPILGHNTVFWYRQTMMQGLELLAYFRNRAPLDDSGMPKDRFSAEMPDATLATLKIQPSEPRDSAVYFCASGDRVDTQYFGPGTRLTVL.

V is TRBV11-1 and J is TRBJ2-5; 8 nucleotides match TRBD2. In germline, CDR1 is SGHAT, CDR2 FQDESV (reference sequence). The CDR3 contains 15 residues. The J segment lost 4 bases and the V segment lost 8 bases, leaving 12 bases of the junction unmatched. The CDR3 sequence: CASRKDGGAVETQYF. CDR3 coding DNA: TGTGCCAGCCGGAAGGACGGGGGGGCCGTAGAGACCCAGTACTTC.

The rearrangement joins TRBV28 to TRBJ2-2; TRBD2 matches 14 bases. CDR3 length: 19 amino acids. The germline V gene encodes CDR1 MDHEN and CDR2 SYDVKM. The V and J ends lost 1 base and 2 bases, in that order; junction bases with no gene match: 6. The chain's CDR3 is CASSLFGLAGGANTGELFF. The CDR3, as DNA: TGTGCCAGCAGTTTATTTGGACTAGCGGGGGGAGCAAACACCGGGGAGCTGTTTTTT.

The V and J genes are TRBV6-1 and TRBJ1-2, with D uncertain. Trimming cost V 2 bases and J 4 bases, with 11 bases left between them. Per germline, CDR1 MNHNS and CDR2 SASEGT. The CDR3 length is 14 residues. CDR3 bases: TGTGCCAGCAGTGAAAGGCTTGGACTCTATGGCTACACCTTC. Amino acid sequence: CASSERLGLYGYTF.

This clone was seen only a few times. The same CDR3 also results from other DNA sequences found in this sample. The CDR3 DNA reads as TGTGCCAGCTCACCGGGACAGGGTAACACTGAAGCTTTCTTT. The encoded protein is CASSPGQGNTEAFF. The V gene is TRBV18, the J gene TRBJ1-1, with 9 bases matching TRBD1. Trimming cost V 3 bases and J 2 bases; bases outside gene matches: 1. Germline V gene data show CDR1 as KGHSH and CDR2 as LQKENI. The CDR3 has 14 residues.

The chain combines TRBV11-2 with TRBJ2-5, with D possibly called TRBD1 or TRBD2 (6 bases each). Trimming removed 0 bases from V and 4 bases from J, with 9 bases in between. The CDR3 runs 14 residues. Germline V gene data show CDR1 as SGHAT and CDR2 as FQNNGV. CDR3 coding DNA: TGTGCCAGCAGCTTAGATCCGGGGGCAGAGACCCAGTACTTC. Protein sequence: CASSLDPGAETQYF.

This sequence joins TRBV7-2 and TRBJ1-1; TRBD1 matches 7 bases. Germline trimming cut 1 base from V and 7 bases from J; bases unmatched to any gene: 6. The V gene's germline CDR1 is SGHTA and CDR2 FQGNSA. The CDR3 contains 14 residues. CDR3 region: CASSLDRGLDEAFF. CDR3 nucleotides: TGTGCCAGCAGCTTAGACAGGGGCCTAGATGAAGCTTTCTTT. The full variable domain, its missing parts supplied by reference TRBV7-2 and TRBJ1-1, is GAGVSQSPSNKVTEKGKDVELRCDPISGHTALYWYRQSLGQGLEFLIYFQGNSAPDKSGLPSDRFSAERTGGSVSTLTIQRTQQEDSAVYLCASSLDRGLDEAFFGQGTRLTVV.

This chain uses TRBV5-1 with TRBJ1-1; 7 nucleotides line up with TRBD1. The V gene end was trimmed by 2 bases and the J gene end by 0 bases; junction bases not matched to a gene: 16. CDR1 and CDR2 (germline): SGHRS, YFSETQ. The CDR3 totals 19 residues. CDR3 DNA: TGCGCCAGCAGCTTTGCCGGCAGGGGGGTTAGTAGGATGAACACTGAAGCTTTCTTT. It codes for CASSFAGRGVSRMNTEAFF.

This clone was seen once. The V gene is TRBV5-1, the J gene TRBJ1-1; D gene ambiguous. Germline CDR1 SGHRS, CDR2 YFSETQ. The CDR3 contains 14 residues. Trimming pared 0 bases from V and 1 base from J, leaving 7 bases between. CDR3 sequence (DNA): TGCGCCAGCAGCTTGGAATCGGGGAACACTGAAGCTTTCTTT. Residues: CASSLESGNTEAFF.

The genes are TRBV5-1 and TRBJ1-1; the match to TRBD1 covers 9 bases. Germline trimming cut 5 bases from V and 1 base from J; bases unmatched to any gene: 6. Looked up from germline, CDR1 is SGHRS and CDR2 is YFSETQ. This CDR3 has 15 residues. In DNA, the CDR3 is TGCGCCAGCAGTCGGACAGGGGTTGCGAACACTGAAGCTTTCTTT. Protein sequence: CASSRTGVANTEAFF.

This chain uses TRBV10-3 with TRBJ2-3; TRBD1 might be the D (5 bases). Per germline, CDR1 ENHRY and CDR2 SYGVKD. Trimming took off 5 bases at V and 4 bases at J, with 7 bases between the two ends. This CDR3 is built from 12 residues. Here the CDR3 reads CAISLTADTQYF. For the CDR3, the DNA is TGTGCCATCAGTTTGACAGCAGATACGCAGTATTTT.

This rearrangement joins TRBV28 to TRBJ1-2; tentatively, D is TRBD1 (6 bases). The CDR3 contains 13 residues. CDR1 MDHEN and CDR2 SYDVKM come from the germline V gene. V lost 4 bases and J lost 7, with 13 bases in between. This CDR3 reads CASSSGVLVGYTF. The CDR3 bases are TGTGCCAGCAGTTCAGGGGTTTTAGTTGGCTACACCTTC.

The J gene is TRBJ2-4, the V gene TRBV4-1, with 9 positions matching TRBD2. Per germline, CDR1 MGHRA and CDR2 YSYEKL. The CDR3 is 16 amino acids. J gave up 5 bases and V 3 bases, and 8 bases lay outside the gene matches. The CDR3, as DNA: TGCGCCAGCAGCCAGGTGCAGACTAGCGGAGAAAACATTCAGTACTTC. Translation gives CASSQVQTSGENIQYF.

The chain employs TRBV27 and TRBJ1-1; D might be TRBD1 (6 bases). Germline V CDR1 and CDR2: MNHEY, SMNVEV (reference sequence). The V end was cut by 5 bases, the J end by 6 bases, with 16 bases between. The CDR3 sequence is 14 residues long. The CDR3 coding sequence is TGTGCCAGCAGTGTTACAGGGTCTGCGGCTGAAGCTTTCTTT. It translates to CASSVTGSAAEAFF.

This sequence joins TRBV6-5 and TRBJ2-1, with TRBD1 matching over 8 bases. The CDR3 contains 15 residues. CDR1 and CDR2 from the germline V gene are MNHEY and SVGAGI. J gave up 5 bases and V 1 base, and 4 bases lay outside the gene matches. The CDR3 here is CASSYFGQGNNEQFF. For the CDR3, the DNA is TGTGCCAGCAGTTACTTCGGACAGGGTAACAATGAGCAGTTCTTC.

This clone was seen a few times. The rearrangement joins TRBV24-1 to TRBJ1-1, with D hard to call. CDR3 size: 11 residues. The germline V gene encodes CDR1 KGHDR and CDR2 SFDVKD. V shed 12 bases and J shed 5 bases, with 12 bases lying between them. The CDR3 loop reads CASRPPTEAFF. The CDR3 DNA sequence: TGTGCCTCTCGGCCCCCGACTGAAGCTTTCTTT.

The chain uses TRBV19 and TRBJ2-3, with D perhaps given as TRBD1 or TRBD2 (5 bases each). The CDR3 has 16 residues. With 5 bases removed from V and 4 bases from J, the gap between germline ends came to 19 bases. In germline, CDR1 is LNHDA, CDR2 SQIVND (reference sequence). The CDR3 sequence is CASSAYRDLIPDTQYF. The CDR3 DNA is TGTGCCAGTAGTGCCTACCGGGACCTCATCCCAGATACGCAGTATTTT.

Concerning this clone itself: Other DNA variants within this sample encode the same CDR3. V gene TRBV19 combines with J gene TRBJ1-1; D gene unclear. There are 13 residues in the CDR3. V was shortened by 2 bases and J by 4 bases, with 8 bases between the two germline ends. The germline V gene has CDR1 LNHDA and CDR2 SQIVND (reference sequence). CDR3 protein: CASSITEGTEAFF. CDR3 DNA: TGTGCCAGTAGTATAACGGAAGGCACTGAAGCTTTCTTT.

This clone has just one count. CDR3 residues: CASSLEGGALNTEAFF. For the CDR3, the DNA is TGCGCCAGCAGCTTAGAAGGGGGGGCTTTAAACACTGAAGCTTTCTTT. This chain links TRBV5-1 with TRBJ1-1; D is perhaps TRBD1 (6 bases). The ends were cut back, 2 bases at V and 2 bases at J, with 16 bases in the middle. The CDR3 is 16 residues long. Per germline, CDR1 SGHRS and CDR2 YFSETQ.

This clone came up once. The chain joins TRBV28 to TRBJ1-2; no clear D. CDR1 MDHEN and CDR2 SYDVKM come from the germline V gene. The CDR3 sequence is 11 residues long. Trimming removed 4 bases at V and 13 bases at J, with 13 bases between. The CDR3 bases are TGTGCCAGCAGTTCGCGACGAGATTGCACCTTC. It codes for CASSSRRDCTF.

This clone was seen just once. The rearrangement uses TRBV6-1 and TRBJ2-2; D is possibly TRBD1 (5 bases). The V end lost 3 bases, the J end lost 0 bases, and 8 bases lay between the germline ends. The CDR3 spans 15 residues. The germline V gene has CDR1 MNHNS and CDR2 SASEGT. The CDR3 spells CASSDRVSNTGELFF. Written as DNA, the CDR3 is TGTGCCAGCAGTGACAGGGTTTCGAACACCGGGGAGCTGTTTTTT.

In regard to this clone: Other DNA sequences in this specimen translate into the identical CDR3. The V call is TRBV6-6, the J call TRBJ1-2; TRBD1 agrees at 8 bases. Trimming removed 6 bases from V and 2 bases from J; junction bases left unmatched: 5. Germline assignment: CDR1 MNHNY and CDR2 SVGAGI (reference sequence). The CDR3 consists of 14 residues. CDR3 sequence (DNA): TGTGCCAGCAGCCCCGGGACAGGAAACTATGGCTACACCTTC. Amino acids: CASSPGTGNYGYTF.

The rearrangement joins TRBV6-5 to TRBJ2-1, with D possibly TRBD2 on 5 matching bases. V was shortened by 7 bases and J by 4 bases, with 11 bases between the two germline ends. The CDR3 runs 13 residues. Germline V lookup: CDR1 MNHEY, CDR2 SVGAGI. The CDR3 DNA reads as TGTGCCAGCACCAACGGGGTTTACAATGAGCAGTTCTTC. It encodes CASTNGVYNEQFF.

This clone was counted a single time. The chain uses TRBV7-9 and TRBJ1-4, with 7 bases fitting TRBD1. After removal of 4 bases from V and 7 bases from J, the junction contained 12 bases not matched to a gene. Germline V gene lookup returns CDR1 SEHNR and CDR2 FQNEAQ (reference sequence). The CDR3 totals 16 residues. CDR3 sequence (DNA): TGTGCCAGCAGCTCCCACAGGGGCCTAGTACTTGAAAAACTGTTTTTT. This gives the protein CASSSHRGLVLEKLFF. The full variable domain, rest sourced from reference TRBV7-9 and TRBJ1-4, is DTGVSQNPRHKITKRGQNVTFRCDPISEHNRLYWYRQTLGQGPEFLTYFQNEAQLEKSRLLSDRFSAERPKGSFSTLEIQRTEQGDSAMYLCASSSHRGLVLEKLFFGSGTQLSVL.

The genes are TRBV27 and TRBJ1-4, with 8 bases matching TRBD1. Trimming at V came to 6 bases and at J to 8 bases, leaving 11 bases not matched to a gene. Germline CDR1 MNHEY, CDR2 SMNVEV (reference sequence). The CDR3 length is 15 residues. The CDR3: CASSPLQGVEEKLFF. The CDR3 region has the DNA TGTGCCAGCAGCCCCTTACAGGGGGTCGAAGAAAAACTGTTTTTT. The whole variable domain, filled in from reference TRBV27 and TRBJ1-4, reads EAQVTQNPRYLITVTGKKLTVTCSQNMNHEYMSWYRQDPGLGLRQIYYSMNVEVTDKGDVPEGYKVSRKEKRNFPLILESPSPNQTSLYFCASSPLQGVEEKLFFGSGTQLSVL.